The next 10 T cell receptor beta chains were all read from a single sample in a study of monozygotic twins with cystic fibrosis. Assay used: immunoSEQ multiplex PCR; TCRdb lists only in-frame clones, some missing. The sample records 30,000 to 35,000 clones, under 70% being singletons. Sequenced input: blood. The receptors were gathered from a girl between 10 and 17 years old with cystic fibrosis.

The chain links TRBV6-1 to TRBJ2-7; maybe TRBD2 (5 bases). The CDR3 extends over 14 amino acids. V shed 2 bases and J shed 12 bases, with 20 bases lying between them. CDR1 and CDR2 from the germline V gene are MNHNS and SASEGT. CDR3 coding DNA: TGTGCCAGCAGTGAAAGGGCGGGTCCGGGTTATCGGTACGTC. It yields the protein CASSERAGPGYRYV.

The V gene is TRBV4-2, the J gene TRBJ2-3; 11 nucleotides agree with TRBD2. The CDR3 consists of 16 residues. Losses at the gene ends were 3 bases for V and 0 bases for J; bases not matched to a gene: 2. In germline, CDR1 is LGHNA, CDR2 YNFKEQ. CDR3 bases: TGTGCCAGCAGCCAGGGACTAGCGGATAGCACAGATACGCAGTATTTT. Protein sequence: CASSQGLADSTDTQYF.

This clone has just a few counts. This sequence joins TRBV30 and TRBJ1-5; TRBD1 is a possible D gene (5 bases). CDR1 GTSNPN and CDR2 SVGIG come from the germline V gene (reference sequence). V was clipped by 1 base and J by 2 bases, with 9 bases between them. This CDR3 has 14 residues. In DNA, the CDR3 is TGTGCCTGGAGTGAGGGACGGCGCAATCAGCCCCAGCATTTT. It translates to CAWSEGRRNQPQHF.

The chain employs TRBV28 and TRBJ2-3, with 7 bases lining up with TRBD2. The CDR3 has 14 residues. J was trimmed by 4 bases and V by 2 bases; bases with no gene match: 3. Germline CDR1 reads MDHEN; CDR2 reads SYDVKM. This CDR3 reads CASSLGGSPDTQYF. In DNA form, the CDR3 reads TGTGCCAGCAGTTTAGGCGGGAGCCCAGATACGCAGTATTTT.

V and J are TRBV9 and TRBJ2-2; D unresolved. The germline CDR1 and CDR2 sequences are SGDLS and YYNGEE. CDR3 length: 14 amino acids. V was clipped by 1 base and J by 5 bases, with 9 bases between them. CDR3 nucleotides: TGTGCCAGCAGCGTAAGAACCGAAACCGGGGAGCTGTTTTTT. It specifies CASSVRTETGELFF. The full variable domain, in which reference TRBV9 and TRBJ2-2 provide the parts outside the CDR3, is DSGVTQTPKHLITATGQRVTLRCSPRSGDLSVYWYQQSLDQGLQFLIQYYNGEERAKGNILERFSAQQFPDLHSELNLSSLELGDSALYFCASSVRTETGELFFGEGSRLTVL.

In DNA form, the CDR3 reads TGCGCCAGCAGCTTGTGGCGGGAGCCCTCCTACAATGAGCAGTTCTTC. Protein sequence: CASSLWREPSYNEQFF. This chain uses TRBV5-1 with TRBJ2-1; 7 positions agree with TRBD2. With V trimmed by 1 base and J by 0 bases, 4 bases remained unmatched. Germline assignment: CDR1 SGHRS and CDR2 YFSETQ. This CDR3 contains 16 residues.

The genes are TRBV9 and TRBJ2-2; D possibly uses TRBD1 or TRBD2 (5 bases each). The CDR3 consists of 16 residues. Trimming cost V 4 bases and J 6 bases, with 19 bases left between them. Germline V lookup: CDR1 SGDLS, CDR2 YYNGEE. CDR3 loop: CASSNEGRVFAGELFF. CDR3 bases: TGTGCCAGCAGCAACGAGGGCAGGGTGTTCGCCGGGGAGCTGTTTTTT.

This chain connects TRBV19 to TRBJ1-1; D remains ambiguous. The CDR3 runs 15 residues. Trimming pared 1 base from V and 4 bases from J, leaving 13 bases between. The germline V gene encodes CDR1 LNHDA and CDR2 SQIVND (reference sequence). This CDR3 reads CASSIVGGRFTEAFF. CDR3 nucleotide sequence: TGTGCCAGTAGTATAGTTGGCGGACGGTTCACTGAAGCTTTCTTT.

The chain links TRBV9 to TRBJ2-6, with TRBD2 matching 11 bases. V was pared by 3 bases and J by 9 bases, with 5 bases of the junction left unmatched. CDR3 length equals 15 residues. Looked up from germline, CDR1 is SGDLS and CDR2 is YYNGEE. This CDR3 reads CASSETSGKGNVLTF. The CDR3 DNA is TGTGCCAGCAGCGAGACTAGCGGGAAGGGCAACGTCCTGACTTTC.

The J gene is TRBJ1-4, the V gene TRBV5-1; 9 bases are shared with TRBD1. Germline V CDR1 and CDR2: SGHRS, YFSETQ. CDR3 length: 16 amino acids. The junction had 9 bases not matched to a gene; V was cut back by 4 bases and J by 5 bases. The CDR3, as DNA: TGCGCCAGCAGCCTCGGCGGGACAGGGAACAATGAAAAACTGTTTTTT. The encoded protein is CASSLGGTGNNEKLFF. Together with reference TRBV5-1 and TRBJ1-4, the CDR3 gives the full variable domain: KAGVTQTPRYLIKTRGQQVTLSCSPISGHRSVSWYQQTPGQGLQFLFEYFSETQRNKGNFPGRFSGRQFSNSRSEMNVSTLELGDSALYLCASSLGGTGNNEKLFFGSGTQLSVL.